The clone carrying this TCR beta chain was seen a few times. The target antigen is unknown. This record comes from a study of T cell responses to AZD1222 COVID-19 vaccine. About the research overall: Pooling was applied to second doses at about 4 or about 12 weeks.

Sequencing was performed with immunoSEQ multiplex PCR; in TCRdb, only in-frame clones are kept and a portion is missing. The sample consists of 100,000 to 150,000 clones, around 87% of them appearing once. Study-wide results and limits: Nearly half of the spike-specific TCRs reportedly recognize variant regions that carry no mutations. Clonal diversity was possibly underestimated, and the donors were mostly white British, with more females. In all cases, repertoires were sampled only after the peak T cell response.

This sequence originates from an adult in good health. The source was peripheral blood, collected on day 0 of AZD1222 vaccination.

The CDR3 protein is CASSLGFSGANVLTF. The CDR3 region has the DNA TGTGCCAGCAGCCTCGGGTTCTCTGGGGCCAACGTCCTGACTTTC. This chain uses TRBV9 with TRBJ2-6, with unresolved D. Germline V gene data show CDR1 as SGDLS and CDR2 as YYNGEE. The V gene lost 4 bases and the J gene lost 0 bases, with 8 bases spanning the gap. CDR3 length: 15 residues.